This entry describes one T cell receptor beta chain. Generated by immunoSEQ multiplex PCR, the TCRdb table keeps only in-frame clones and is missing some. The sample holds about 300,000 clones, roughly 86% seen once. This record comes from a study of blood T cell repertoires in COVID-19. The wider study: Nucleic acid was either cDNA or gDNA, and it came from T cells, B-cell-depleted T cells, or PBMCs.

CDR1 SGHTA and CDR2 FQGNSA come from the germline V gene. The junction had 5 bases not matched to a gene; V was cut back by 5 bases and J by 8 bases. The length of the CDR3 is 16 residues. The V call is TRBV7-2, the J call TRBJ2-2, with 16 bases fitting TRBD2. The sequenced material came from PBMCs or T cells enriched from blood (not recorded which). The receptor was isolated from a woman aged 50 to 60 who had been exposed to COVID-19. Here the CDR3 reads CASSEGLAGGLGELFF. The CDR3 DNA follows: TGTGCCAGCAGCGAGGGACTAGCGGGGGGGCTAGGGGAGCTGTTTTTT. The whole variable domain, remainder taken from reference TRBV7-2 and TRBJ2-2, is GAGVSQSPSNKVTEKGKDVELRCDPISGHTALYWYRQSLGQGLEFLIYFQGNSAPDKSGLPSDRFSAERTGGSVSTLTIQRTQQEDSAVYLCASSEGLAGGLGELFFGEGSRLTVL.